This entry lists 9 T cell receptor beta chains sequenced from one sample in a study of T cell changes during pregnancy in multiple sclerosis. Assay used: immunoSEQ multiplex PCR; TCRdb lists only in-frame clones, some missing. This table has 30,000 or so clones, 91% appearing once. The material sequenced was CD8+ T cells from peripheral blood mononuclear cells, taken in the second trimester of pregnancy. The receptors were gathered from a female donor in good health, enrolled as a control in a pregnancy study.

The J gene is TRBJ1-1, the V gene TRBV29-1, with 8 bases lining up with TRBD1. The CDR3 contains 16 residues. V shed 4 bases and J 6 bases; nucleotides not matched to a gene: 16. The germline gives CDR1 SQVTM, CDR2 ANQGSEA. CDR3 residues: CSVGTQPDRVGPEAFF. CDR3 nucleotides: TGCAGCGTTGGGACCCAACCGGACAGGGTCGGACCTGAAGCTTTCTTT.

The gene calls are TRBV7-2 and TRBJ2-7; D unresolved. CDR1 is SGHTA and CDR2 is FQGNSA in the germline V gene. Trimming cost V 4 bases and J 4 bases, with 11 bases left between them. The CDR3 sequence is 13 residues long. The CDR3 reads CASSSNLIYEQYF. CDR3 sequence (DNA): TGTGCCAGCAGCTCCAACCTAATTTACGAGCAGTACTTC.

The chain uses TRBV9 and TRBJ2-4, with 7 bases fitting TRBD1. Per germline, CDR1 SGDLS and CDR2 YYNGEE. Trimming at V came to 4 bases and at J to 0 bases, leaving 16 bases not matched to a gene. CDR3 length: 19 amino acids. The DNA for the CDR3 is TGTGCCAGCAGCCGCCGACGGGACAGTCTGATATTAGCCAAAAACATTCAGTACTTC. It is translated as CASSRRRDSLILAKNIQYF.

This sequence joins TRBV27 and TRBJ1-2, with 7 bases that match TRBD1. Germline CDR1 is MNHEY and CDR2 is SMNVEV (reference sequence). V was clipped by 5 bases and J by 2 bases; unmatched bases: 5. This CDR3 has 14 residues. CDR3 loop: CASSETGMNYGYTF. The CDR3 nucleotides read TGTGCCAGCAGTGAGACAGGGATGAACTATGGCTACACCTTC.

This clone was counted a single time. The V call is TRBV6-5, the J call TRBJ1-3; D is unclear. The CDR3 consists of 15 residues. Germline CDR1 MNHEY, CDR2 SVGAGI. V lost 6 bases, J lost 0 bases, and 12 bases lay in between. The CDR3 protein is CASSPRSVSGNTIYF. CDR3 sequence (DNA): TGTGCCAGCAGCCCTAGGAGTGTCTCTGGAAACACCATATATTTT.

V is TRBV6-1 and J is TRBJ1-3; no clear D gene. Trimming took 2 bases from V and 2 from J, leaving 13 bases between them. Germline V gives CDR1 MNHNS, CDR2 SASEGT. This CDR3 has 16 residues. CDR3 sequence reads: CASSEWRAVAGNTIYF. The CDR3 DNA sequence: TGTGCCAGCAGTGAATGGAGGGCTGTGGCTGGAAACACCATATATTTT.

The CDR3 region has the DNA TGCGCCAGCAGCCCTACTAGCGGGCAATTACACGAGCAGTACTTC. Translation: CASSPTSGQLHEQYF. The chain employs TRBV5-1 and TRBJ2-7, with 9 bases lining up with TRBD2. Germline CDR1 is SGHRS and CDR2 is YFSETQ. The CDR3 is 15 amino acids. The ends lost 4 bases at V and 5 bases at J; junction bases unmatched: 10.

This sequence joins TRBV5-1 and TRBJ1-1; D is perhaps TRBD1 (6 bases). The ends were cut back, 7 bases at V and 10 bases at J, with 35 bases in the middle. Looked up from germline, CDR1 is SGHRS and CDR2 is YFSETQ. CDR3 length equals 18 residues. CDR3 amino acids: CASALGGHTPSGGVRAFF. In DNA form, the CDR3 reads TGCGCCAGCGCCTTAGGGGGACACACTCCGTCAGGCGGCGTGCGAGCTTTCTTT.

The rearrangement links TRBV2 to TRBJ2-7, with D maybe TRBD2 (7 bases). The CDR3 sequence is 15 residues long. Looked up from germline, CDR1 is SNHLY and CDR2 is FYNNEI. Trimming left V 9 bases short and J 2 bases short, with 20 bases between. CDR3 DNA sequence: TGTGCCAGAAACGGCCCTGTCGGGGGGCCCTACGAGCAGTACTTC. Translation: CARNGPVGGPYEQYF.